This T cell receptor beta chain was retrieved from a study of beta chain features in type 1 diabetes. Expressed TCRB transcripts were sequenced because the isolated RNA had all been reverse transcribed beforehand. The data were produced by immunoSEQ multiplex PCR, yet TCRdb's version contains in-frame clones alone and is incomplete. The data hold under 300,000 clones, with about 7.8% observed a single time. Whole-study results and caveats: Using cDNA template may skew counts toward highly expressing activated cells. Although PCR might favor shorter templates, it would do so equally in patients and controls. Reduced insertions and increased deletions marked VDJ junctions in type 1 diabetes patients.

This clone was recorded a few times. Its antigen remains unidentified. Trimming removed 6 bases from V and 4 bases from J, with 12 bases in between. The CDR3 runs to 13 residues. Germline V lookup: CDR1 ENHRY, CDR2 SYGVKD. What was sequenced was central memory CD4+ T cells from blood. The source of this sequence is a woman between 18 and 30 years old in good health. The chain joins TRBV10-3 to TRBJ1-1; D is uncertain. The CDR3 DNA reads TGTGCCATCAGCCTCGAGGGAGGCACTGAAGCTTTCTTT. This codes for CAISLEGGTEAFF.